Below, 3 T cell receptor beta chains from the same sample are listed, as sequenced in a study of blood T cell repertoires in COVID-19 (dated by TCRdb to the early 2020s). Library preparation was by the immunoSEQ multiplex PCR assay. The clones in this table, taken by TCRdb from immuneACCESS, are in-frame only. Not every clone is retained; where verified, under half of the shortfall comes from an unresolved V gene, and the cause of the rest is unknown. The sample table lists 160,000 or so clones, approximately 84% of them with a count of one. The top ten constitute around 13% of the sample. The sequenced sample consisted of peripheral blood. These receptors all stem from a woman of 80 years or more with acute or convalescent COVID-19.

About this clone itself: The same CDR3 arises from other DNA sequences in this sample as well. This chain uses TRBV27 with TRBJ2-7; perhaps TRBD2 as D (5 bases). Germline-derived CDR1 and CDR2 are MNHEY and SMNVEV (reference sequence). The CDR3 is 13 residues long. V shed 2 bases and J shed 12 bases, with 17 bases lying between them. The DNA for the CDR3 is TGTGCCAGCAGTTTAGTAGCGACCCAGCGGCGGTACTTC. Protein product: CASSLVATQRRYF.

This clone was counted a few times. This chain links TRBV2 with TRBJ1-2, with 8 bases fitting TRBD1. The CDR3 is made up of 15 amino acids. The J segment lost 4 bases and the V segment lost 7 bases, leaving 11 bases of the junction unmatched. Germline values: CDR1 SNHLY, CDR2 FYNNEI. The CDR3 loop is CASTGTGRQGYGYTF. As DNA, the CDR3 is TGTGCCAGCACCGGGACAGGAAGGCAAGGCTATGGCTACACCTTC.

The V gene is TRBV18, the J gene TRBJ2-3, with a possible D match to TRBD2 (7 bases). The germline V gene encodes CDR1 KGHSH and CDR2 LQKENI. The CDR3 length is 13 residues. V shed 5 bases and J shed 6 bases, with 12 bases lying between them. CDR3 DNA: TGTGCCAGCTCAGGCCGCGGGGGCGATACGCAGTATTTT. Encoded protein: CASSGRGGDTQYF.